This entry lists 10 T cell receptor beta chains sequenced from one sample in a study of blood T cell repertoires in COVID-19. The method was immunoSEQ multiplex PCR; TCRdb's version includes in-frame clones alone and lacks a portion of them. Of approximately 210,000 clones listed, approximately 79% were seen once; the top ten hold 4% to 5.5%. The sample consisted of peripheral blood. The source is a human donor in a cohort sampled during active COVID-19.

V and J are TRBV4-2 and TRBJ2-2, with D possibly being TRBD2 (6 bases). V lost 1 base and J 7 bases, leaving 19 bases between the germline ends. This CDR3 is built from 17 residues. Germline-derived CDR1 and CDR2 are LGHNA and YNFKEQ. For the CDR3, the DNA is TGTGCCAGCAGCCAAGCCTCAGACCCCCAGGGAGGCGGGGAGCTGTTTTTT. This translates into CASSQASDPQGGGELFF.

The V gene is TRBV28, the J gene TRBJ2-7; D call uncertain. Trimming took off 3 bases at V and 2 bases at J, with 8 bases between the two ends. This CDR3 spans 13 amino acids. Germline V gives CDR1 MDHEN, CDR2 SYDVKM. The CDR3 bases are TGTGCCAGCAGTTTTTTGGAGCCCTACGAGCAGTACTTC. Amino acids: CASSFLEPYEQYF.

Only a few counts were recorded for this clone. V gene TRBV19 combines with J gene TRBJ1-1; D uncertain. Germline lookup yields CDR1 LNHDA and CDR2 SQIVND (reference sequence). V lost 5 bases and J lost 1, with 8 bases in between. This CDR3 contains 13 residues. Here the CDR3 reads CASSPTRNTEAFF. The CDR3 nucleotides are TGTGCCAGTAGTCCGACACGGAACACTGAAGCTTTCTTT.

The chain has TRBV4-3 and TRBJ2-7; D remains ambiguous. The CDR3 extends over 15 amino acids. V was trimmed by 1 base and J by 5 bases, leaving 15 bases between them. Germline values: CDR1 LGHNA, CDR2 YSLEER. In nucleotides, the CDR3 is TGCGCCAGCAGCCAAGGCGGTCCTCCCCCCGACGAGCAGTACTTC. This encodes CASSQGGPPPDEQYF.

This chain joins TRBV18 and TRBJ2-7; 8 bases align to TRBD1. Trimming at V came to 5 bases and at J to 2 bases, leaving 8 bases not matched to a gene. Germline V gene lookup returns CDR1 KGHSH and CDR2 LQKENI. CDR3 length equals 15 residues. The CDR3 protein is CASSAQGAGTYEQYF. CDR3 coding DNA: TGTGCCAGCTCAGCCCAGGGGGCAGGGACCTACGAGCAGTACTTC.

This chain connects TRBV28 to TRBJ1-5; 7 bases agree with TRBD1. CDR1 MDHEN and CDR2 SYDVKM come from the germline V gene. J gave up 3 bases and V 2 bases, and 4 bases lay outside the gene matches. This CDR3 region has 15 residues. CDR3 sequence reads: CASSLARGNNQPQHF. The CDR3 DNA sequence: TGTGCCAGCAGTTTAGCCAGGGGGAACAATCAGCCCCAGCATTTT. Complete variable domain (other parts from reference TRBV28 and TRBJ1-5): DVKVTQSSRYLVKRTGEKVFLECVQDMDHENMFWYRQDPGLGLRLIYFSYDVKMKEKGDIPEGYSVSREKKERFSLILESASTNQTSMYLCASSLARGNNQPQHFGDGTRLSIL.

This sequence joins TRBV5-4 and TRBJ2-1, with 8 bases that match TRBD2. Trimming removed 3 bases from V and 13 bases from J; junction bases left unmatched: 21. Germline CDR1 and CDR2: SGHNT and YYREEE (reference sequence). The CDR3 has 17 amino acids. The CDR3 DNA is TGTGCCAGCAGCTCAGCTCAAGCGGGAGCGCTCCCCCCCCCACAGTTCTTC. Protein: CASSSAQAGALPPPQFF.

The chain carries TRBV27 and TRBJ1-1; D is unclear. Germline V gene sequence: CDR1 MNHEY, CDR2 SMNVEV (reference sequence). The V end lost 3 bases, the J end lost 0 bases, and 11 bases lay between the germline ends. There are 15 residues in the CDR3. Written as DNA, the CDR3 is TGTGCCAGCAGTTTCGGGTCCGTCCTGAACACTGAAGCTTTCTTT. It translates to CASSFGSVLNTEAFF.

In DNA, the CDR3 is TGTGCCAGTAGTACAGGGACTGTTAACTATGGCTACACCTTC. It specifies CASSTGTVNYGYTF. The rearrangement uses TRBV19 and TRBJ1-2; a possible D gene is TRBD1 (5 bases). CDR3 length equals 14 residues. CDR1 and CDR2 from the germline V gene are LNHDA and SQIVND (reference sequence). Trimming took off 4 bases at V and 1 base at J, with 10 bases between the two ends.

The chain employs TRBV6-2 or TRBV6-3 and TRBJ1-1; a possible D gene is TRBD1 (5 bases). The germline V and J ends were trimmed by 0 bases and 4 bases, with 9 bases remaining between them. Germline V gene data show CDR1 as MNHEY and CDR2 as SVGEGT. This CDR3 has 14 residues. The CDR3 bases are TGTGCCAGCAGTTACTCCCGGGGGGTCACTGAAGCTTTCTTT. It encodes CASSYSRGVTEAFF.